The sequence of this T cell receptor beta chain was determined in a study of blood T cell repertoires in COVID-19 (TCRdb year 2020). Study-level background: Samples from collaborators originated in the United States, Italy and Spain and spanned both the acute and convalescent phases of COVID-19. The material from the prospective study consisted of cDNA or gDNA derived from T cells, B-cell-depleted T cells, or PBMCs. Subjects who had been exposed to COVID-19, were actively infected with it, or had recovered from it provided the deeply sampled blood TCRbeta repertoires that made up the dataset. A freely available public database, intended as a resource for researchers studying the immune response to SARS-CoV-2, is where the repertoires were released. Samples were obtained from the ongoing ImmuneRACE study (first 160 participants) and from some 1,300 subjects provided by 6 global collaborators. A de-identified subject ID, COVID-19 status, age in years and sex were almost always included in the sample metadata. Where available, HLA class I and class II types were taken from metadata supplied by the sample provider and were not determined by assay-based typing.

Comment on this clone: Its antigen target is currently unknown. No qualities accompany the bases; no much larger clone lies one base away.

General findings and caveats noted by the study authors: The amount of clinical and demographic metadata varied by source and participant and was provided uncurated.

One collaborating source in Seattle enrolled patients while the patients were actively infected and followed the patients over time throughout the course of disease. Whole blood was collected in K2EDTA tubes by collaborating institutions according to the institutions' own protocols. For TCRbeta analysis, collaborators shipped samples as frozen whole blood, isolated PBMCs, or DNA extracted from either of those sample types. TCRbeta CDR3 regions were amplified from genomic DNA using the immunoSEQ Assay, a bias-controlled multiplex PCR. Turning to the authors' computational methods: The number of nucleated cells in each sample was estimated by amplification of reference gene primers within the assay. To quantify the absolute abundance of each unique TCRbeta CDR3 rearrangement, sequence reads were collapsed and filtered. Productive Simpson clonality was computed per sample as the square root of Simpson's diversity index over productive rearrangements. This immuneACCESS table, as held by TCRdb, lists in-frame sequences with V and J called but not all clones. Of the missing ones, under half trace to an unresolved V gene in checked studies; the others have no known cause. The V and J calls and clone size are taken from that table; D and trimming were inferred from the DNA. The sample profile shows about 230,000 clones; 80% to 90% of them were found once. Around 10% of the sample is taken by the ten largest.

Source material: peripheral blood. This clonotype originated in a man aged 50 or older with COVID-19, enrolled during active disease.

The nucleotide sequence is TGTGCCAGTAGTATGGGACAGGGCGGTTGGTATGGCTACACCTTC. Its coded protein is CASSMGQGGWYGYTF. The chain was built from TRBV19 and TRBJ1-2; 9 middle bases align to TRBD1. The CDR3 covers 15 residues, taking in both the cysteine and the phenylalanine. The only DNA kept is the CDR3, 45 bases in frame from the first base. Sequences LNHDA (CDR1) and SQIVND (CDR2) are obtained from the germline V gene (reference sequence). From V the trimming removes 3 bases and from J it removes 5 bases, while the gene matches leave 7 bases of the junction unaccounted for.